This T cell receptor (beta chain) was identified during a study of cytomegalovirus exposure and HLA in healthy donors. In this sample, this clone turned up a few times. It was with 60 Vbeta and 13 Jbeta primers that the PCR ran. How the authors handled the data: The count from a later analysis was tens of millions of unique TCR beta chains, some 11 million of them shared. Clones were sequenced by immunoSEQ multiplex PCR, and TCRdb holds only the in-frame ones, with some missing. The DNA was the basis for D and trimming; V, J and clone size are from that table. This sample has some 60,000 clones, with around 83% found just once. This receptor was identified in a human donor in good health. Sequenced material: PBMCs.

The CDR3, as DNA: TGCGCCAGCTGTCTGGACATAGGGGAGCTGTTTTTT. It yields the protein CASCLDIGELFF. This chain links TRBV5-1 with TRBJ2-2; possible D gene TRBD1, 5 bases. Germline loops: CDR1 SGHRS, CDR2 YFSETQ. This CDR3 region has 12 residues. Deletions cut 7 bases from V and 8 bases from J, with 12 bases between.